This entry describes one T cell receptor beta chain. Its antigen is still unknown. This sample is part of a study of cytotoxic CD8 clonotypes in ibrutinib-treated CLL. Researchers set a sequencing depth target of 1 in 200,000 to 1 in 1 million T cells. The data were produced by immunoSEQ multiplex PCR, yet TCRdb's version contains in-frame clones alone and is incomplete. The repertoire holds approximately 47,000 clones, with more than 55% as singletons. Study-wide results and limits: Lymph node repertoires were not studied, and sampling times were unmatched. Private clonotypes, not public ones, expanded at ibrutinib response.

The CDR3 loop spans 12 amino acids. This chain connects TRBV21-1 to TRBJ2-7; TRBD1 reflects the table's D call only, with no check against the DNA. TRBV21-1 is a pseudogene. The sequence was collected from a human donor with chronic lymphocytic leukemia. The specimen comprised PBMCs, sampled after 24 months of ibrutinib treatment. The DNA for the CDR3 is TGTGCCACCGGGACAGGCCCCTACGAGCAGTACTTC. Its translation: CATGTGPYEQYF.